This T cell receptor (beta chain) was identified in a study of shared clonotypes between healthy human individuals (dated by TCRdb to the early 2020s). Regarding the complete study: A couple of women and a few men aged 18 to 49 years were included in the cohort. Leukapheresis yielded between about 0.94 and 8.9 billion PBMCs per donor. To increase sequencing depth and limit assay-specific biases, different laboratories used diverse techniques to prepare libraries and sequence TCR repertoires. The study deeply sequenced blood TCR repertoires of about 5 healthy adults to estimate repertoire size and the extent of clonotype sharing between individuals. The paper as a whole reports these results and caveats: The small number of donors limited the genetic and exposure-history diversity represented. Pairwise subsampling led to the expectation that sequencing depth would affect the degree of clonotype sharing among donors. Sampling was limited to blood, and TCR repertoires in tissue likely differ from TCR repertoires in blood.

Concerning this clone: Its antigen has not been determined. Base qualities were left out, and no much larger clone turns up one base away.

Using the deep immunoSEQ assay, TCR CDR3 regions were amplified from genomic DNA by multiplex PCR. Extracted genomic DNA from each cell subset was spread evenly across all wells of several immunoSEQ 96-well plates, with each plate serving as a replicate. For unsorted PBMC, each replicate PCR was loaded with roughly 330 ng genomic DNA, equivalent to some 27,000 T cell genomes. Ten immunoSEQ deep assay plates were used to sequence the unsorted PBMC genomic DNA. Purified libraries were quantified with a Qubit 3.0 fluorometer, sized on a Bioanalyzer 2100, and re-quantified with the KAPA Library Quantification kit. Every immunoSEQ 96-well plate was sequenced on a dedicated single-read 150-cycle Illumina NextSeq 550 flow cell. In the authors' own workflow: Because the immunoSEQ output included only junctional sequences and no quality scores, the filtering could not be the same as the filtering used for full-length reads. Sequences were annotated with PyIR, a Python wrapper for IgBLAST v1.9, using IMGT germline references to assign V/J genes and CDR3. Reads were removed for weak V/J assignments (E-value above 1e-6), missing CDR3, stop codons, out-of-frame junctions, or ambiguous translated residues. A V3J clonotype was defined by an identical inferred V gene, J gene, and CDR3 amino acid sequence. The percentage overlap between two repertoires was calculated by dividing the number of shared unique clonotypes by the size of the smaller repertoire. RTK rarefaction, the Chao1 estimator, and Recon v2.1 estimates of unobserved clonotypes were used to assess repertoire richness. TCRdb took this table from immuneACCESS and kept in-frame rearrangements with V and J called. Such tables lack part of the clones; where checked against another copy, unresolved V genes explain under half of the gap, and the rest is unexplained. V and J calls and clone size are as listed in that table; D and trimming were resolved from the DNA. The sample records around 500,000 clones, roughly 85% of which are singletons. The top ten clonotypes cover over 9.5% of the sample.

Healthy HIV-negative adults with no recently reported acute infections or vaccinations were included as donors. Every donor was a Caucasian adult residing in Nashville, Tennessee, USA. For unsorted samples, tens of millions of PBMCs were counted and genomic DNA was extracted with the QIAamp DNA Blood Mini kit. Blood was obtained by leukapheresis, after which PBMCs were separated by Ficoll-Histopaque density gradient centrifugation and cryopreserved in liquid nitrogen vapor phase. The CDR3 runs 19 amino acids, cysteine and phenylalanine included. The only DNA kept is the CDR3, 57 bases in frame from the first base. According to the germline V gene, CDR1 reads WSHSY and CDR2 reads SAAADI. After removal of 2 bases from V and 1 base from J, the junction retains 6 bases not matched to a gene.

Sample: PBMCs. The V gene is TRBV10-2 and the J gene is TRBJ2-1, and TRBD2 matches 15 of the central bases. The receptor comes from a woman aged 40 to 49 in good health. Some clones in this sample may be carry-over from other donors' samples. The base sequence is TGCGCCAGCAGTGAGCGAGGACTAGCGGGAGGGCCATCCTACAATGAGCAGTTCTTC. This gives the protein CASSERGLAGGPSYNEQFF.